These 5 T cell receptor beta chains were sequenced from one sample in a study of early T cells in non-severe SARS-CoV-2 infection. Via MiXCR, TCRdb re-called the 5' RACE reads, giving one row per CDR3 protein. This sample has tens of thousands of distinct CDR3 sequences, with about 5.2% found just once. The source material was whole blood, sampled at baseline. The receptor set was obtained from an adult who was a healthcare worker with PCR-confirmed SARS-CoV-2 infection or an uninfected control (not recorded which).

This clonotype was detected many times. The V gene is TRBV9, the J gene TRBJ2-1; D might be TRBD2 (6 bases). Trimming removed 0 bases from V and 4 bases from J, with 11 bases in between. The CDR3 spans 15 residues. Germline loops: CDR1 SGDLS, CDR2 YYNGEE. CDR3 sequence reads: CASSVVGGTYNEQFF. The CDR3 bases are TGTGCCAGCAGCGTAGTTGGGGGGACTTACAATGAGCAGTTCTTC.

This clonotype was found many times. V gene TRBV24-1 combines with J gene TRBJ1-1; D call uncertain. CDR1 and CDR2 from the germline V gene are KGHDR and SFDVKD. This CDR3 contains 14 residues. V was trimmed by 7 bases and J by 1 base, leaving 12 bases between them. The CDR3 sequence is CATRRKGGNTEAFF. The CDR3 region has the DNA TGTGCCACCAGAAGAAAAGGAGGGAACACTGAAGCTTTCTTT.

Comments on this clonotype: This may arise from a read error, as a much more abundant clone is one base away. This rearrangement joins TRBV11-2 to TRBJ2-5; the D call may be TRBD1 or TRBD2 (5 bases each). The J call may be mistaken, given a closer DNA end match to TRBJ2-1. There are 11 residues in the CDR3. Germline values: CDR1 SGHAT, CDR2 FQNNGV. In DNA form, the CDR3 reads TGTGCCAGCAGCTTAGTTGGGACCCAGTTCTTC. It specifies CASSLVGTQFF.

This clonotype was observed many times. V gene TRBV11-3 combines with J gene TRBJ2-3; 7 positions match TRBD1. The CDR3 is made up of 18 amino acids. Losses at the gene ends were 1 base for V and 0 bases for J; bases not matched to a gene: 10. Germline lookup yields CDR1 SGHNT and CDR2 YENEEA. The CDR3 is CASSLGISGQPSTDTQYF. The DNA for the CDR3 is TGTGCCAGCAGCTTAGGTATTTCGGGACAGCCTAGCACAGATACGCAGTATTTT.

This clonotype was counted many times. Here the CDR3 reads CASSLGHTNTGELFF. The CDR3, as DNA: TGCGCCAGCAGCTTGGGACATACGAACACCGGGGAGCTGTTTTTT. J is TRBJ2-2 and V is TRBV5-1; D is unclear. Per germline, CDR1 SGHRS and CDR2 YFSETQ. This CDR3 comprises 15 residues. The V end lost 0 bases, the J end lost 0 bases, and 6 bases lay between the germline ends.